This TCR beta chain derives from a study of spatial heterogeneity in lung cancer. This clonotype occurred a few times. As for time point: blood at routine non-recurrence follow-up after resection. Whole RNA came from tumor, nontumor lung or frozen PBMC and was sequenced without being sorted. The CDR3 consists of 15 residues. The V and J ends lost 2 bases and 4 bases respectively, with 16 bases between them. Germline V gives CDR1 SGDLS, CDR2 YYNGEE. TCRdb processed the 5' RACE reads anew with MiXCR; each CDR3 protein has one entry. There are about 52,000 distinct CDR3 sequences in the sample; less than 9% occur only once, and around 36% lies in the top ten.

The clonotype originates from a female donor with early-stage non-small cell lung cancer. This specimen consisted of PBMCs, obtained at follow-up. J is TRBJ2-7 and V is TRBV9; possible D gene TRBD2, 6 bases. Here the CDR3 reads CASSVDGGVLYEQYF. In DNA form, the CDR3 reads TGTGCCAGCAGCGTTGACGGGGGAGTGTTGTACGAGCAGTACTTC.